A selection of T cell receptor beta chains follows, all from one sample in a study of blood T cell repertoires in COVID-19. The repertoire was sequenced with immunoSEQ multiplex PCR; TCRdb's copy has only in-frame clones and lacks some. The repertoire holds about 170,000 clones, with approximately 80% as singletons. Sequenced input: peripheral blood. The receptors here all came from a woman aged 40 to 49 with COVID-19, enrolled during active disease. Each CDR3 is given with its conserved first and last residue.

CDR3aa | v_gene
CASIAGTYTEAFF | TRBV12-3/TRBV12-4
CASSMGAGTTDTQYF | TRBV19
CAWSVGTSGGAPDTQYF | TRBV30
CASSSQTEAFF | TRBV12-3/TRBV12-4
CASSESGLAGGDTQYF | TRBV6-4
CASKPGRATYNSPLHF | TRBV4-2
CASSQDSRGSSGELFF | TRBV3-1/TRBV3-2
CASSFGVTEAFF | TRBV6-6
CASSQEGPQGKRTNEKLFF | TRBV14
CATKGFTSGSETQYF | TRBV10-3
CASTPTVNTEAFF | TRBV2
CASSVGGGAAEQFF | TRBV9
CAWSVQGVGYTF | TRBV30
CAWSVRLANEQFF | TRBV30
CASSQNTYEQYF | TRBV3-1/TRBV3-2
CASSIGSRATEAFF | TRBV19
CASSVEGEGAWEKLFF | TRBV9
CASSSTWDTVAKNIQYF | TRBV11-2
CASSLGGAYNSPLHF | TRBV7-9
CASSSPGGDTQYF | TRBV7-3
CATKGDYPYEQYF | TRBV6-6
CASSKTPSNGYTF | TRBV11-2